What follows are 19 T cell receptor beta chains derived from one specimen sequenced in a study of blood T cell repertoires in COVID-19. TCRdb's table, derived via immunoSEQ multiplex PCR, lists solely in-frame clones and lacks some. The sample records 250,000 or so clones, roughly 88% being singletons. Material for sequencing was peripheral blood. The receptors derive from a man aged 35 to 55 who had recovered from COVID-19.

The V call is TRBV6-5, the J call TRBJ1-2; weak D call: TRBD1 (5 bases). Germline-derived CDR1 and CDR2 are MNHEY and SVGAGI. CDR3 length: 12 amino acids. The V end lost 8 bases, the J end lost 4 bases, and 11 bases lay between the germline ends. The CDR3 DNA reads TGTGCCAGCGGGGGAGGGTTCTATGGCTACACCTTC. Its protein product is CASGGGFYGYTF.

This chain connects TRBV21-1 to TRBJ1-4; TRBD1, the D gene given by the table, was not confirmed from the DNA. TRBV21-1 is listed as a pseudogene. The CDR3 spans 17 residues. The CDR3 sequence is CASSKGPGTGRREKLFF. CDR3 coding DNA: TGTGCCAGCAGCAAAGGACCCGGGACAGGACGTCGAGAAAAACTGTTTTTT.

The rearrangement uses TRBV7-7 and TRBJ2-2; 8 bases line up with TRBD1. J lost 7 bases, V lost 3 bases, and 16 bases had no gene match. The germline CDR1 and CDR2 sequences are SSHAT and FNYEAQ (reference sequence). The CDR3 has 18 residues. The CDR3 sequence: CASSFRALAGGEGGELFF. In nucleotides, the CDR3 is TGTGCCAGCAGCTTTCGAGCCTTGGCAGGGGGCGAGGGCGGGGAGCTGTTTTTT.

The gene calls are TRBV11-3 and TRBJ2-1; the match to TRBD2 covers 11 bases. V lost 5 bases and J lost 7; bases outside the gene matches: 10. The CDR3 totals 16 residues. Germline V CDR1 and CDR2: SGHNT, YENEEA. CDR3 in amino acids: CASSPRLAGTLNEQFF. CDR3 nucleotides: TGTGCCAGCAGCCCTCGACTAGCGGGGACTCTAAATGAGCAGTTCTTC. Filled out from reference TRBV11-3 and TRBJ2-1, the complete variable domain reads EAGVVQSPRYKIIEKKQPVAFWCNPISGHNTLYWYLQNLGQGPELLIRYENEEAVDDSQLPKDRFSAERLKGVDSTLKIQPAELGDSAVYLCASSPRLAGTLNEQFFGPGTRLTVL.

The V call is TRBV10-3, the J call TRBJ1-2, with D possibly being TRBD1 (6 bases). Germline V gives CDR1 ENHRY, CDR2 SYGVKD. CDR3 length equals 13 residues. V was shortened by 11 bases and J by 8 bases, with 21 bases between the two germline ends. CDR3 sequence (DNA): TGTGCCTCCACCTCCAGGGGAGTTGAGGGCTACACCTTC. It specifies CASTSRGVEGYTF.

This clone occurred once. The chain couples TRBV9 to TRBJ2-3; 7 nucleotides line up with TRBD2. The germline CDR1 and CDR2 sequences are SGDLS and YYNGEE. The CDR3 covers 18 residues. After removal of 0 bases from V and 4 bases from J, the junction contained 14 bases not matched to a gene. Here the CDR3 DNA reads TGTGCCAGCAGCGTAGGGGTCGGAGGCGGGAGTTCCGCAGATACGCAGTATTTT. It encodes CASSVGVGGGSSADTQYF. Complete variable domain (other parts from reference TRBV9 and TRBJ2-3): DSGVTQTPKHLITATGQRVTLRCSPRSGDLSVYWYQQSLDQGLQFLIQYYNGEERAKGNILERFSAQQFPDLHSELNLSSLELGDSALYFCASSVGVGGGSSADTQYFGPGTRLTVL.

The chain employs TRBV27 and TRBJ2-5; 7 positions agree with TRBD1. The CDR3 sequence is 13 residues long. The germline gives CDR1 MNHEY, CDR2 SMNVEV (reference sequence). The ends lost 6 bases at V and 7 bases at J; junction bases unmatched: 8. The CDR3 loop is CASSPDRSGTQYF. CDR3 coding DNA: TGTGCCAGCAGCCCGGACAGGTCAGGGACCCAGTACTTC.

The chain links TRBV7-2 to TRBJ2-1; 7 nucleotides agree with TRBD2. V gave up 6 bases and J gave up 9 bases; unmatched junction bases: 20. The V gene's germline CDR1 is SGHTA and CDR2 FQGNSA. The CDR3 extends over 17 amino acids. The CDR3 DNA reads TGTGCCAGCAGTTCTTTCACGGCGGGGAGGGCCGGGGCTGAGCAGTTCTTC. Amino acid sequence: CASSSFTAGRAGAEQFF.

This chain links TRBV6-6 with TRBJ1-5; D is uncertain. This CDR3 is 14 amino acids long. Germline lookup yields CDR1 MNHNY and CDR2 SVGAGI (reference sequence). Trimming removed 6 bases at V and 7 bases at J, with 16 bases between. The CDR3 DNA sequence: TGTGCCAGCAGCTACCCGGGTGCAGACCAGCCCCAGCATTTT. Amino acid sequence: CASSYPGADQPQHF.

As concerns this clone: A read error may produce the germline difference seen at one junction end. The chain employs TRBV30 and TRBJ2-5; weak D call: TRBD2 (6 bases). CDR3 size: 14 residues. CDR1 and CDR2 from the germline V gene are GTSNPN and SVGIG (reference sequence). Here the CDR3 DNA reads TGTGCCTGGAGTTCCTTATCCCGGGACTCACGGCCGAACTTC. Translated: CAWSSLSRDSRPNF.

This chain connects TRBV7-8 to TRBJ2-7, with D possibly TRBD1 on 5 matching bases. Germline values: CDR1 SGHVS, CDR2 FQNEAQ. V lost 5 bases to trimming and J lost 0 bases, with 11 bases between them. This CDR3 has 14 amino acids. Here the CDR3 DNA reads TGTGCCAGCAGCCCCGTGACAGCCTCCTACGAGCAGTACTTC. This encodes CASSPVTASYEQYF.

The CDR3 region is CASSFTDTQYF. For the CDR3, the DNA is TGTGCCAGCAGCTTTACTGATACGCAGTATTTT. The V and J genes are TRBV11-3 and TRBJ2-3; the D is unclear. The germline gives CDR1 SGHNT, CDR2 YENEEA. V lost 3 bases and J 6 bases, leaving 4 bases between the germline ends. This CDR3 region has 11 residues.

The chain joins TRBV7-2 to TRBJ1-2; 7 positions match TRBD1. V lost 4 bases to trimming and J lost 8 bases; unmatched junction nucleotides: 7. The germline CDR1 and CDR2 sequences are SGHTA and FQGNSA. CDR3 length: 13 amino acids. In nucleotides, the CDR3 is TGTGCCAGCAGCTACGACAGGGATCAAGGCTACACCTTC. Residues: CASSYDRDQGYTF.

V usage is TRBV4-1 and J usage is TRBJ2-7, with D perhaps TRBD1 (6 bases). The CDR3 length is 14 residues. Trimming shortened V by 3 bases and J by 2 bases, and 11 bases separated the two germline ends. Germline loops: CDR1 MGHRA, CDR2 YSYEKL. The CDR3 loop reads CASSHPGQTYEQYF. For the CDR3, the DNA is TGCGCCAGCAGCCATCCCGGACAGACCTACGAGCAGTACTTC.

This clone came up a few times. The rearrangement joins TRBV19 to TRBJ2-1; 10 nucleotides match TRBD2. The V and J ends lost 7 bases and 12 bases, in that order; junction bases with no gene match: 15. Germline lookup yields CDR1 LNHDA and CDR2 SQIVND (reference sequence). This CDR3 has 15 amino acids. CDR3 region: CASTTRLAGAVGQFF. CDR3 DNA sequence: TGTGCCAGTACCACGAGGCTAGCGGGAGCTGTTGGGCAGTTCTTC. The full variable domain, in which reference TRBV19 and TRBJ2-1 provide the parts outside the CDR3, is DGGITQSPKYLFRKEGQNVTLSCEQNLNHDAMYWYRQDPGQGLRLIYYSQIVNDFQKGDIAEGYSVSREKKESFPLTVTSAQKNPTAFYLCASTTRLAGAVGQFFGPGTRLTVL.

The rearrangement links TRBV7-5 to TRBJ2-7; TRBD1, as called in the table, went unchecked against the DNA. TRBV7-5 is marked as a pseudogene. The CDR3 has 12 residues. The CDR3 here is CARSLGYNEQYF. Here the CDR3 DNA reads TGTGCCAGAAGCCTAGGTTACAACGAGCAGTACTTC.

The rearrangement joins TRBV2 to TRBJ2-3, with 7 bases fitting TRBD1. The CDR3 consists of 13 residues. The V segment lost 11 bases and the J segment 2 bases; nucleotides outside the gene matches: 7. Germline V gene sequence: CDR1 SNHLY, CDR2 FYNNEI. CDR3 sequence: CAVPGQTTDTQYF. CDR3 in DNA: TGTGCCGTTCCGGGACAGACCACAGATACGCAGTATTTT.

This chain joins TRBV9 and TRBJ2-1; 8 nucleotides agree with TRBD2. Per the germline V gene, CDR1 is SGDLS and CDR2 is YYNGEE. The CDR3 runs 15 residues. V gave up 4 bases and J gave up 0 bases; unmatched junction bases: 3. CDR3 amino acids: CASSFSGNSYNEQFF. As DNA, the CDR3 is TGTGCCAGCAGCTTTAGCGGGAACTCCTACAATGAGCAGTTCTTC.

The rearrangement joins TRBV5-1 to TRBJ1-1; 8 bases are shared with TRBD1. Per the germline V gene, CDR1 is SGHRS and CDR2 is YFSETQ. V lost 2 bases, J lost 4 bases, and 4 bases stayed unmatched. CDR3 length: 14 amino acids. This chain's CDR3 is CASSLQDRATEAFF. The CDR3 DNA reads as TGCGCCAGCAGCTTACAGGACAGGGCCACTGAAGCTTTCTTT. The complete variable domain, with remaining parts taken from reference TRBV5-1 and TRBJ1-1, reads KAGVTQTPRYLIKTRGQQVTLSCSPISGHRSVSWYQQTPGQGLQFLFEYFSETQRNKGNFPGRFSGRQFSNSRSEMNVSTLELGDSALYLCASSLQDRATEAFFGQGTRLTVV.